These 2 T cell receptor beta chains were sequenced from one sample in a study of CD4 T cell repertoires in COVID-19. Some clones are missing from TCRdb's copy, which holds only in-frame ones; the method was immunoSEQ multiplex PCR. The table lists about 75,000 clones, approximately 83% of them singletons. Sample: CD4+ T cells from peripheral blood, taken after recovery from COVID-19. The origin of the receptors is a human donor who had COVID-19.

V is TRBV9 and J is TRBJ2-1; 8 nucleotides align to TRBD2. CDR1 SGDLS and CDR2 YYNGEE come from the germline V gene. The length of the CDR3 is 15 residues. With V trimmed by 4 bases and J by 4 bases, 7 bases remained unmatched. The CDR3 loop is CASSSRTSPYNEQFF. For the CDR3, the DNA is TGTGCCAGCAGCTCACGGACTAGCCCGTACAATGAGCAGTTCTTC.

The chain links TRBV2 to TRBJ1-1; the D gene is possibly TRBD1 (5 bases). Germline CDR1 is SNHLY and CDR2 is FYNNEI. CDR3 length: 11 amino acids. Trimming stripped 8 bases from V and 10 bases from J, with 14 bases between. The CDR3: CASRRGQGAFF. The CDR3 coding sequence is TGTGCCAGCCGCCGGGGCCAGGGAGCTTTCTTT.